This T cell receptor beta chain is from a study of OX40 agonist ivuxolimab in advanced cancers. Turning to the study itself: Cancers in dose escalation were hepatocellular, melanoma, renal cell and head and neck.

This table comes from immunoSEQ multiplex PCR, and its TCRdb copy is limited to in-frame clones, with some not included. The table records approximately 73,000 clones, roughly 89% of them present only once. Sequencing was performed on CD4+ or CD8+ T cells sorted from blood, taken in a trial of the OX40 agonist ivuxolimab. The sequence came from an adult with an advanced solid tumor such as melanoma, head and neck, liver or kidney cancer.

CDR3 in DNA: TGTGCCAGCAGTACTAATTCACCCCTCCACTTT. Its translation is CASSTNSPLHF. The chain recombines TRBV28 with TRBJ1-6, with unresolved D. The CDR3 runs to 11 residues. The V gene lost 5 bases and the J gene lost 6 bases, with 2 bases spanning the gap. Germline assignment: CDR1 MDHEN and CDR2 SYDVKM.